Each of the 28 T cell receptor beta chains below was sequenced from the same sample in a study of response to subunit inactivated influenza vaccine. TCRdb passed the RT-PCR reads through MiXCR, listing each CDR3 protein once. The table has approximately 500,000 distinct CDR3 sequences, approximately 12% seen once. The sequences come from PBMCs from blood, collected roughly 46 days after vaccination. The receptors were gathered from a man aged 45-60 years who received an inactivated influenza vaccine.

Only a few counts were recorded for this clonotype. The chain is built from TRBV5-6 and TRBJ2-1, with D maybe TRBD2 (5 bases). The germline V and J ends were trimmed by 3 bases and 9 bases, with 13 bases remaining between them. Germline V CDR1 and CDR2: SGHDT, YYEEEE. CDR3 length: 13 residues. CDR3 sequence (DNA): TGTGCCAGCAGCTCTCAAAGCGGTAGTGAGCAGTTCTTC. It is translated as CASSSQSGSEQFF.

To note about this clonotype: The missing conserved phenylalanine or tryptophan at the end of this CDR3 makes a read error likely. DNA for the CDR3: TGTGCCAGCAGCCCAGACCCGGGACTAGCGGGAGAGACCCAGTACATC. The encoded protein is CASSPDPGLAGETQYI. The chain has TRBV11-2 and TRBJ2-5; TRBD2 aligns across 12 bases. The germline gives CDR1 SGHAT, CDR2 FQNNGV. Trimming removed 5 bases from V and 4 bases from J; junction bases left unmatched: 8. This CDR3 region has 16 residues.

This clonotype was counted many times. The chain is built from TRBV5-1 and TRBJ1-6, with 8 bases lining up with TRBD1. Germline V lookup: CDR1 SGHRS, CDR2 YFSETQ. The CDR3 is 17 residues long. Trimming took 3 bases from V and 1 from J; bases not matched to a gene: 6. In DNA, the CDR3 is TGCGCCAGCAGCTCGGACAGGGATGGGTCCTATAATTCACCCCTCCACTTT. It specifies CASSSDRDGSYNSPLHF.

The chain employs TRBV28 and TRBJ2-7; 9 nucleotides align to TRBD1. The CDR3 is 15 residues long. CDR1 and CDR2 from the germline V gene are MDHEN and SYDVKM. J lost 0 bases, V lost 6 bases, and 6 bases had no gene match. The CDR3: CASSSRDRASYEQYF. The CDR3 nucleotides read TGTGCCAGCAGCAGCCGGGACAGGGCCTCCTACGAGCAGTACTTC.

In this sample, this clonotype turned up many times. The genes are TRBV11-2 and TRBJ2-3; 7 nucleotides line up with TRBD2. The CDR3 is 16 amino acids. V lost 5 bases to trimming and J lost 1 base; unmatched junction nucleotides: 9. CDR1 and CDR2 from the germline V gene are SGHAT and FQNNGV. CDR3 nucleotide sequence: TGTGCCAGCAGCCCCAGGGTTACTAGCGGCACAGATACGCAGTATTTT. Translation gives CASSPRVTSGTDTQYF.

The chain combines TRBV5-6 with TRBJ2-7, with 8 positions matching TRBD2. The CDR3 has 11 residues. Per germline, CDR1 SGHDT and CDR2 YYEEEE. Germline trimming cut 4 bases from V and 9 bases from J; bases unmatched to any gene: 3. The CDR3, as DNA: TGTGCCAGCAGCCAAGCGGGGGTGCAGTACTTC. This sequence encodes CASSQAGVQYF.

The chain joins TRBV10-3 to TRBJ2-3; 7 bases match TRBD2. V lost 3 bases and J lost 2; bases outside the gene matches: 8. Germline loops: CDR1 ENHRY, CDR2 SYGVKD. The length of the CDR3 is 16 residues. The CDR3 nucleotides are TGTGCCATCAGTGATAGGGCGGGGGTAATCACAGATACGCAGTATTTT. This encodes CAISDRAGVITDTQYF.

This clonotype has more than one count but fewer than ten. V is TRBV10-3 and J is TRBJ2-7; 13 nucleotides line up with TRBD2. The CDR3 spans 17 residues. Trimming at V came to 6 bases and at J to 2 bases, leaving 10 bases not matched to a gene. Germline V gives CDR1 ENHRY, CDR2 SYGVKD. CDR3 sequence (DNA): TGTGCCATCAGCCAAACACGGACTAGCGGGGGAACCTACGAGCAGTACTTC. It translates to CAISQTRTSGGTYEQYF.

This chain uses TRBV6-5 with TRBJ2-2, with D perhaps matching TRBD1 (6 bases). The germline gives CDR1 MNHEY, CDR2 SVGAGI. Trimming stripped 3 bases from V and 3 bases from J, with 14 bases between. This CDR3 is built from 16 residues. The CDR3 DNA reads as TGTGCCAGCAGTTATTCTGACAGGCCCGACACCGGGGAGCTGTTTTTT. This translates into CASSYSDRPDTGELFF.

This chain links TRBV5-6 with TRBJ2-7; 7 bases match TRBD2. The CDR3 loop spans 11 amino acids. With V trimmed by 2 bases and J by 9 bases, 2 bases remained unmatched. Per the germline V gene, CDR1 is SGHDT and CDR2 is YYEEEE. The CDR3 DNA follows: TGTGCCAGCAGCTTCGCGGGGGTGCAGTACTTC. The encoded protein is CASSFAGVQYF.

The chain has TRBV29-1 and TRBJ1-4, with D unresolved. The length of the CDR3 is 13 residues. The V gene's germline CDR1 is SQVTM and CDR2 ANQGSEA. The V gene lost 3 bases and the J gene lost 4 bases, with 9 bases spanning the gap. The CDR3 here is CSVDSGRNEKLFF. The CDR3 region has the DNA TGCAGCGTTGATTCCGGGCGTAATGAAAAACTGTTTTTT.

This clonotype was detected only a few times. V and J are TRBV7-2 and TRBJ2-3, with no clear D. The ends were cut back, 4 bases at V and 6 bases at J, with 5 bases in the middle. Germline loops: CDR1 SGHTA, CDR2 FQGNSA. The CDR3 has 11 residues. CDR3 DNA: TGTGCCAGCAGCTCCTTCGATACGCAGTATTTT. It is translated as CASSSFDTQYF.

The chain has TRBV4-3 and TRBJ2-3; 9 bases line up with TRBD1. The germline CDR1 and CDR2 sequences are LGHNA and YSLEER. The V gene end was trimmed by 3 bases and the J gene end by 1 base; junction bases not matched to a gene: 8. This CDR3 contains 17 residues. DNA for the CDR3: TGCGCCAGCAGCCAGTCCCGGGACAGGGTTGGCACAGATACGCAGTATTTT. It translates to CASSQSRDRVGTDTQYF.

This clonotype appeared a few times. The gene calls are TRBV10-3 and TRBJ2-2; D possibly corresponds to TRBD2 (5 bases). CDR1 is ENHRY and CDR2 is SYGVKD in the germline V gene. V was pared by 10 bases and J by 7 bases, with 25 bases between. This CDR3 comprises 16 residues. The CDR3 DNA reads TGTGCCACCACGCCTTCGAGCGCGGGCGTGGGCGGGGAGCTGTTTTTT. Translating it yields CATTPSSAGVGGELFF.

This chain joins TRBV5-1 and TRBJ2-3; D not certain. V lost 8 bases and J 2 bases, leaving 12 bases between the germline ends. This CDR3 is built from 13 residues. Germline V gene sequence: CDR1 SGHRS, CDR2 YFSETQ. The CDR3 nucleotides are TGCGCCAGTAGAGACTGCTTCACAGATACGCAGTATTTT. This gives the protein CASRDCFTDTQYF.

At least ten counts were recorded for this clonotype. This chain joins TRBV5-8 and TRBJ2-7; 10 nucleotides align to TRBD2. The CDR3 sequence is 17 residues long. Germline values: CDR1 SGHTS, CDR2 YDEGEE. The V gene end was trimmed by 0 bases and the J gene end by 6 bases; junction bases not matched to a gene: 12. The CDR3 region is CASSLGKRLAGLSEQYF. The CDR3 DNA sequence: TGTGCCAGCAGCTTGGGCAAACGACTAGCGGGTCTCTCCGAGCAGTACTTC.

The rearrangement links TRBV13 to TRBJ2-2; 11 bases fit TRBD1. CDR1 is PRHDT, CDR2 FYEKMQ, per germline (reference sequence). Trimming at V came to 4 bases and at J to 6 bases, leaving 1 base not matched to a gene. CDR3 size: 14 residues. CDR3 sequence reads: CASSWGQGAGELFF. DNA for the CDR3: TGTGCCAGCAGCTGGGGACAGGGGGCCGGGGAGCTGTTTTTT.

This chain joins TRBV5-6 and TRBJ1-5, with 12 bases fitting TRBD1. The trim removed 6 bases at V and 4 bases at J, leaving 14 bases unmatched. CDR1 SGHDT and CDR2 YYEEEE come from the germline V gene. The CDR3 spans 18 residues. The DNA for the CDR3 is TGTGCCAGCACCTCTTCCCGGGACAGGGGGCCCACTAATCAGCCCCAGCATTTT. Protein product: CASTSSRDRGPTNQPQHF.

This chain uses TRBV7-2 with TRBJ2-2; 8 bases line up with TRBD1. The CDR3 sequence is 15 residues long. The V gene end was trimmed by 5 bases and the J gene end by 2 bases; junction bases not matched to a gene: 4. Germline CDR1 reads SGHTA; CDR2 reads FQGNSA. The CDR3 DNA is TGTGCCAGCAGCGGCGGACAGGGTAACACCGGGGAGCTGTTTTTT. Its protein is CASSGGQGNTGELFF.

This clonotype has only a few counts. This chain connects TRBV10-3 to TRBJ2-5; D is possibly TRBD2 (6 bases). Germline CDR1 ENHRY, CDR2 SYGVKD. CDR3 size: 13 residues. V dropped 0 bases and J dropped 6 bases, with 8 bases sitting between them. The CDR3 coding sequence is TGTGCCATCAGTGAGTCGGGGGGACAGACCCAGTACTTC. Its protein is CAISESGGQTQYF.

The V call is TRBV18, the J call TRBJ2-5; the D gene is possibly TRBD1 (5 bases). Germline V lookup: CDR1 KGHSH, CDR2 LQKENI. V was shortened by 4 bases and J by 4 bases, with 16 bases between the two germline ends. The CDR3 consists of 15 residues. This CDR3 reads CASSQSDILGETQYF. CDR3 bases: TGTGCCAGCTCACAGTCGGACATATTAGGAGAGACCCAGTACTTC.

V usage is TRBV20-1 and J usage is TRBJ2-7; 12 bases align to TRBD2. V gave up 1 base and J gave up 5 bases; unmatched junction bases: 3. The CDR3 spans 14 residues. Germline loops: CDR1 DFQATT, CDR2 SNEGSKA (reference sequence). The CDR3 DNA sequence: TGCAGTGCTAGAGGGACTAGCGGGGCCCACGAGCAGTACTTC. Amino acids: CSARGTSGAHEQYF.

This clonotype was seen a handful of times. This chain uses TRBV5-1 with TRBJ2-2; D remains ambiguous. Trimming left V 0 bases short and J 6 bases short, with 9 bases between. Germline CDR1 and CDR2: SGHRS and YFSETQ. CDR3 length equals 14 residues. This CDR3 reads CASSLGPAAGELFF. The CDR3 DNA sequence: TGCGCCAGCAGCTTGGGCCCCGCGGCCGGGGAGCTGTTTTTT. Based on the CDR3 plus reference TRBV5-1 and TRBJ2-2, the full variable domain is KAGVTQTPRYLIKTRGQQVTLSCSPISGHRSVSWYQQTPGQGLQFLFEYFSETQRNKGNFPGRFSGRQFSNSRSEMNVSTLELGDSALYLCASSLGPAAGELFFGEGSRLTVL.

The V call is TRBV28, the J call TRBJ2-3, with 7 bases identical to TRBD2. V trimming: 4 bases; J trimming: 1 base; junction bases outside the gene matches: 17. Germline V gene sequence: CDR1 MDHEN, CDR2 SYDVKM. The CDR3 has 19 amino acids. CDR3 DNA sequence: TGTGCCAGCAGTTCAGTGGGACTAATTAAGTTATACGGCACAGATACGCAGTATTTT. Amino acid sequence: CASSSVGLIKLYGTDTQYF.

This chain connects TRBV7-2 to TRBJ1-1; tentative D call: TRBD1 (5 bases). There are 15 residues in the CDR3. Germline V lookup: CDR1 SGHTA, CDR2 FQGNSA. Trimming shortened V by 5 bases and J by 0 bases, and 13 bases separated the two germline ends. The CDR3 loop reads CASSAEGTVNTEAFF. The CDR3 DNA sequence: TGTGCCAGCAGCGCAGAAGGGACTGTGAACACTGAAGCTTTCTTT.

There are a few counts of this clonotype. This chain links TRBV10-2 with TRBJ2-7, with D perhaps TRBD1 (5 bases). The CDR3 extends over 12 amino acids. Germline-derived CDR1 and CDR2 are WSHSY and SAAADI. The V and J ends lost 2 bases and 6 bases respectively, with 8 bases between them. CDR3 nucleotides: TGCGCCAGCAGTGAGCAAGGGGCCGAGCAGTACTTC. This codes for CASSEQGAEQYF.

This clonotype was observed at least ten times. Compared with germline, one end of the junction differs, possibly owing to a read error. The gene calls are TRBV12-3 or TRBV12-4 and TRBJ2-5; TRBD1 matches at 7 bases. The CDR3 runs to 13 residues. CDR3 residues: CASGQDNQKTQYF. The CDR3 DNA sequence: TGTGCCAGCGGACAGGATAACCAAAAGACCCAGTACTTC.

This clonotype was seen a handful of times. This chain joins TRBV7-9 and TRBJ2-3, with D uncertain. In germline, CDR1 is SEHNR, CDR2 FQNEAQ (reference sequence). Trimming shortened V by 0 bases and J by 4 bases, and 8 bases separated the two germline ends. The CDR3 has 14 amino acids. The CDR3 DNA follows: TGTGCCAGCAGCTTAGCTCAGGTGGCAGATACGCAGTATTTT. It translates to CASSLAQVADTQYF.